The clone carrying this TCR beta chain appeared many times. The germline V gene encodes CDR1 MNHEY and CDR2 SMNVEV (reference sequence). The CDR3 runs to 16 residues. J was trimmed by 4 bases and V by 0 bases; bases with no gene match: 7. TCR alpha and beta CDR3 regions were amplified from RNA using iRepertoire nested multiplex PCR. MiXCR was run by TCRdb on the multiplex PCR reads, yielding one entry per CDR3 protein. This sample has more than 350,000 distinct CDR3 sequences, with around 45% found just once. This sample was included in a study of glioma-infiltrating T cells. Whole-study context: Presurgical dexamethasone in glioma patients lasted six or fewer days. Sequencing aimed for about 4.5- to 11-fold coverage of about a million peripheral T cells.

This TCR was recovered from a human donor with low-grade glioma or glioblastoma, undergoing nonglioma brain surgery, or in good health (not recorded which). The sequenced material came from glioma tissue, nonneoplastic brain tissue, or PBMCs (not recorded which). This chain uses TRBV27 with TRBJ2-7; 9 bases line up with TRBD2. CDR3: CASSLSSLAGVYEQYF. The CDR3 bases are TGTGCCAGCAGTTTATCGAGCTTAGCGGGAGTGTACGAGCAGTACTTC.